Included here is one T cell receptor (beta chain) sequence, with context. The V end lost 4 bases, the J end lost 1 base, and 5 bases lay between the germline ends. The CDR3 covers 13 residues. Germline assignment: CDR1 MNHEY and CDR2 SMNVEV (reference sequence). The sample belongs to a study of cytomegalovirus exposure and HLA in healthy donors. The study ran its PCR with 60 Vbeta and 13 Jbeta primers. Using immunoSEQ multiplex PCR, the repertoire was profiled, and TCRdb retains in-frame clones only, with some absent. The table records some 90,000 clones, about two thirds of them present only once. Sequencing was performed on PBMCs. This clonotype was sampled from a man aged 55 to 70 in good health and CMV-seronegative. The rearrangement links TRBV27 to TRBJ1-3; D unclear. The CDR3 sequence: CASSSDSGNTIYF. CDR3 coding DNA: TGTGCCAGCAGTTCAGATTCTGGAAACACCATATATTTT.